This T cell receptor (beta chain) stems from a study of blood T cells in healthy people across ages. General study findings and limits: In long-lived donors, naive CD4+ cell counts and diversity exceeded those of aged donors.

The second PCR ran roughly 7 to 12 cycles with a sample-barcoded 5' primer and J-beta primers. Per-sample output comprised a minimum of 3 million paired-end reads containing CDR3. TCRdb analysed the 5' RACE reads with MiXCR anew, one entry per CDR3 protein. The table shows 600,000 to 850,000 distinct CDR3 sequences, with roughly 47% occurring only once. Worth noting for this clonotype: The antigen remains undetermined.

The CDR3 sequence is 10 residues long. Trimming removed 3 bases at V and 12 bases at J, with 11 bases between. Germline loops: CDR1 DFQATT, CDR2 SNEGSKA (reference sequence). This receptor was identified in a woman aged 55 to 70 in good health. The sample was blood. The rearrangement uses TRBV20-1 and TRBJ1-2; possibly TRBD1 for D (5 bases). The CDR3 sequence is CSARDKVNTF. CDR3 DNA: TGCAGTGCTAGGGACAAAGTGAACACCTTC.